This is a list of T cell receptor beta chains from one sample in a study of blood T cell repertoires in COVID-19. Produced via immunoSEQ multiplex PCR; TCRdb's table is partial and in-frame only. The sample has over 120,000 clones, about 76% seen once. The specimen sequenced was peripheral blood. Receptors were obtained from a woman in her 70s with COVID-19, enrolled during active disease. The CDR3 runs from the conserved cysteine through the conserved F or W. A D gene is named only where the DNA matches it firmly. Rows give clone size only sometimes, using once, few, many, or a class for an expanded clone.

V,J,D,size,CDR3,DNA
TRBV5-6,TRBJ2-4,TRBD1,NA,CASSLLTGLAKNIQYF,TGTGCCAGCAGCTTACTGACAGGGCTAGCCAAAAACATTCAGTACTTC
TRBV6-2/TRBV6-3,TRBJ2-5,NA,NA,CASSYSTQTRQETQYF,TGTGCCAGCAGTTATAGTACACAAACGAGGCAAGAGACCCAGTACTTC
TRBV7-9,TRBJ1-1,NA,once,CASSLAFGDQAMF,TGTGCCAGCAGCTTAGCGTTCGGGGATCAGGCCATGTTT
TRBV30,TRBJ1-3,NA,NA,CAWLEGNTIYF,TGTGCCTGGTTAGAAGGAAACACCATATATTTT
TRBV5-4,TRBJ1-6,NA,few,CASSSSPNVESPLHF,TGTGCCAGCAGCTCCTCGCCGAACGTGGAGTCACCCCTCCACTTT
TRBV4-3,TRBJ1-4,TRBD1,NA,CASSQDWQGAGEKLFF,TGCGCCAGCAGCCAAGATTGGCAGGGGGCTGGTGAAAAACTGTTTTTT
TRBV4-2,TRBJ2-7,NA,few,CASSHPGLTYEQYF,TGTGCCAGCAGCCATCCAGGACTAACCTACGAGCAGTACTTC
TRBV30,TRBJ2-7,TRBD1,NA,CAWGGQVLSYEQYF,TGTGCCTGGGGAGGACAGGTTTTATCCTACGAGCAGTACTTC
TRBV7-9,TRBJ1-5,NA,NA,CASSRGNQPQHF,TGTGCCAGCAGCCGGGGGAATCAGCCCCAGCATTTT
TRBV6-5,TRBJ1-5,TRBD1,NA,CASSWDSNQPQHF,TGTGCCAGCAGTTGGGACAGTAATCAGCCCCAGCATTTT
TRBV30,TRBJ1-1,NA,NA,CAWSVLGEGNTEAFF,TGTGCCTGGAGTGTACTGGGGGAGGGGAACACTGAAGCTTTCTTT
TRBV3-1/TRBV3-2,TRBJ2-2,NA,NA,CASSQAGLDTGELFF,TGTGCCAGCAGCCAAGCGGGACTGGACACCGGGGAGCTGTTTTTT
TRBV5-6,TRBJ2-5,TRBD2,few,CASNPGLALSETQYF,TGTGCCAGCAACCCGGGACTAGCACTTTCGGAGACCCAGTACTTC
TRBV5-1,TRBJ1-4,TRBD1,NA,CASSSRGGTVNEKLFF,TGCGCCAGCAGCTCCCGAGGGGGGACAGTTAATGAAAAACTGTTTTTT
TRBV12-3/TRBV12-4,TRBJ1-2,NA,once,CASSLQEHYGYTF,TGTGCCAGCAGCCTACAGGAGCACTATGGCTACACCTTC
TRBV19,TRBJ1-1,TRBD1,once,CASNAWTGATDEAFF,TGTGCCAGTAATGCTTGGACAGGGGCCACCGATGAAGCTTTCTTT
TRBV6-1,TRBJ1-3,NA,NA,CASSDVGNTIYF,TGTGCCAGCAGTGACGTGGGAAACACCATATATTTT
TRBV3-1/TRBV3-2,TRBJ1-1,NA,few,CASSREGLDTEAFF,TGTGCCAGCAGCCGGGAGGGATTGGACACTGAAGCTTTCTTT
TRBV4-3,TRBJ2-5,NA,NA,CASSQEGVGETQYF,TGCGCCAGCAGCCAAGAGGGAGTGGGCGAGACCCAGTACTTC
TRBV30,TRBJ1-2,NA,NA,CAWNRDGYTF,TGTGCCTGGAACAGGGATGGCTACACCTTC
TRBV28,TRBJ1-2,NA,NA,CASSLNPGGRRNTF,TGTGCCAGCAGTCTCAATCCGGGGGGGCGGCGGAACACCTTC
TRBV10-3,TRBJ1-1,TRBD1,NA,CAISDGQAEAFF,TGTGCCATCAGTGACGGACAGGCCGAAGCTTTCTTT
TRBV30,TRBJ2-7,NA,NA,CAWNPRGGAAYEQYF,TGTGCCTGGAACCCAAGGGGGGGCGCGGCCTACGAGCAGTACTTC
TRBV19,TRBJ2-1,TRBD2,few,CASSISAGGPNEQFF,TGTGCCAGTAGTATATCAGCGGGGGGGCCGAATGAGCAGTTCTTC
TRBV20-1,TRBJ2-7,NA,NA,CTAGPYEQYF,TGCACCGCGGGCCCCTACGAGCAGTACTTC
TRBV6-1,TRBJ2-5,TRBD2,NA,CASSEGGTSRFETQYF,TGTGCCAGCAGTGAGGGCGGGACTAGCCGTTTCGAGACCCAGTACTTC
TRBV9,TRBJ1-3,NA,few,CASSVDGGSLDTIYF,TGTGCCAGCAGCGTAGACGGAGGTTCCCTGGACACCATATATTTT
TRBV27,TRBJ2-1,NA,NA,CASSLYLGRGGVGYNEQFF,TGTGCCAGCAGTTTATATCTTGGTCGGGGAGGAGTGGGATACAATGAGCAGTTCTTC
TRBV6-2/TRBV6-3,TRBJ2-7,TRBD1,once,CASSSGQALSYEQYF,TGTGCCAGCAGTTCCGGACAGGCCCTCTCCTACGAGCAGTACTTC
TRBV5-4,TRBJ1-4,TRBD1,NA,CASSSGQNNEKLFF,TGTGCCAGCAGCTCGGGACAGAATAATGAAAAACTGTTTTTT
TRBV10-3,TRBJ2-7,TRBD1,NA,CAIGQGASYEQYF,TGTGCCATCGGACAGGGGGCTTCCTACGAGCAGTACTTC
TRBV5-1,TRBJ2-3,TRBD2,NA,CASSGLAGGPNTQYF,TGCGCCAGCAGCGGACTAGCGGGGGGGCCGAATACGCAGTATTTT
TRBV3-1/TRBV3-2,TRBJ1-1,NA,NA,CASSQTTGNTEAFF,TGTGCCAGCAGCCAAACGACAGGGAACACTGAAGCTTTCTTT
TRBV7-8,TRBJ2-1,TRBD2,NA,CASSVTSGGYNEQFF,TGTGCCAGCAGCGTGACTAGCGGGGGCTACAATGAGCAGTTCTTC
TRBV19,TRBJ1-2,NA,NA,CASASPRAPNYGYTF,TGTGCCAGTGCAAGTCCGAGGGCCCCTAACTATGGCTACACCTTC
TRBV5-1,TRBJ2-1,NA,NA,CASSLEGGAWDEQFF,TGCGCCAGCAGCTTGGAAGGAGGGGCCTGGGATGAGCAGTTCTTC
TRBV4-3,TRBJ2-1,NA,NA,CASSRGSWANEQFF,TGCGCCAGCAGCCGTGGTAGTTGGGCGAATGAGCAGTTCTTC
TRBV7-9,TRBJ1-1,NA,NA,CASSLSVNTEAFF,TGTGCCAGCAGCTTGTCAGTGAACACTGAAGCTTTCTTT
TRBV6-5,TRBJ1-3,TRBD1,NA,CASSYATGTGNTIYF,TGTGCCAGCAGTTATGCGACAGGGACTGGAAACACCATATATTTT
TRBV9,TRBJ1-2,NA,once,CASSVASYFPGENGYTF,TGTGCCAGCAGCGTAGCATCCTACTTCCCGGGGGAGAATGGCTACACCTTC
TRBV10-3,TRBJ2-7,NA,NA,CAISESAQGRYEQYF,TGTGCCATCAGTGAGTCAGCACAGGGAAGGTACGAGCAGTACTTC
TRBV6-5,TRBJ1-2,NA,NA,CASKGGAAYGYTF,TGTGCCAGCAAAGGGGGAGCGGCTTATGGCTACACCTTC
TRBV5-1,TRBJ1-1,TRBD1,NA,CASSNRGWAEAFF,TGCGCCAGCAGCAACAGGGGGTGGGCTGAAGCTTTCTTT
TRBV28,TRBJ2-1,NA,once,CASTLRDGSYNEQFF,TGTGCCAGCACACTGAGGGATGGATCCTACAATGAGCAGTTCTTC
TRBV11-1,TRBJ2-1,TRBD1,NA,CASSRTGGIYNEQFF,TGTGCCAGCAGCAGGACAGGGGGCATCTACAATGAGCAGTTCTTC
TRBV14,TRBJ2-3,NA,few,CASRGPGSLTDTQYF,TGTGCCAGCAGGGGTCCAGGGTCCCTCACAGATACGCAGTATTTT
TRBV3-1/TRBV3-2,TRBJ1-2,NA,NA,CASSQDPEGLQGYTF,TGTGCCAGCAGCCAAGATCCTGAGGGTTTGCAGGGCTACACCTTC
TRBV6-6,TRBJ2-7,TRBD2,NA,CASSLVAGGQEEQYF,TGTGCCAGCAGTCTCGTAGCGGGGGGGCAGGAGGAGCAGTACTTC
TRBV7-9,TRBJ1-4,NA,NA,CASSLGQEQNEKLFF,TGTGCCAGCAGCTTAGGACAGGAGCAAAATGAAAAACTGTTTTTT
TRBV29-1,TRBJ1-2,NA,NA,CSVRRAYYGYTF,TGCAGCGTTCGCAGGGCTTACTATGGCTACACCTTC
TRBV6-5,TRBJ1-1,TRBD1,NA,CASSNEGATEAFF,TGTGCCAGCAGTAATGAGGGGGCCACTGAAGCTTTCTTT
TRBV5-4,TRBJ2-7,NA,once,CASSLTGGYEQYF,TGTGCCAGCAGCCTGACAGGTGGCTACGAGCAGTACTTC
TRBV5-6,TRBJ1-2,NA,few,CASSLRGAYGYTF,TGTGCCAGCAGCTTGCGGGGGGCCTATGGCTACACCTTC
TRBV30,TRBJ1-6,TRBD1,NA,CAWRMTGSSPLHF,TGTGCCTGGAGAATGACAGGGAGTTCACCCCTCCACTTT
TRBV6-1,TRBJ1-2,NA,NA,CASSDPGDLYGYTF,TGTGCCAGCAGTGACCCAGGGGACCTCTATGGCTACACCTTC